This T cell receptor beta chain is from a study of vaccination effects on CD4 cells after COVID-19. V dropped 6 bases and J dropped 4; count of bases not matched to a gene: 9. CDR3 length equals 15 residues. Germline CDR1 MDHEN, CDR2 SYDVKM. Whole-study findings and limits: Infection- and vaccine-induced clones contracted markedly late after vaccination. The authors studied few convalescent patients and collected no early post-infection timepoints.

Of note for this clone: What it recognizes is unknown.

Profiling relied on immunoSEQ multiplex PCR, and the TCRdb table lists in-frame clones only, not all of them. Of 26,000 or so clones listed, approximately 70% are singletons. ViraFEST used viral peptide pools to expand antigen-specific CD4+ T cells before sequencing. The culture ran for nine to ten days, and then CD4+ T cells were isolated. Vaccinees lacked prior SARS-CoV-2 infection and tested negative for nucleocapsid antibodies. A few million PBMC were seeded per well and grown in the presence of around 10 IU/ml IL-2 and around 11 ug/ml peptides. Cells had half their medium changed to IL-2 medium on days 3 and 7.

This TCR derives from a human donor who received a COVID-19 vaccine. The chain uses TRBV28 and TRBJ1-5; 7 nucleotides line up with TRBD1. The input for sequencing was CD4+ T cells from PBMCs cultured with HCoV-NL63 spike peptides, taken before COVID-19 vaccination. The CDR3 region has the DNA TGTGCCAGCAGCCGCCTGACAGGGAATAATCAGCCCCAGCATTTT. This encodes CASSRLTGNNQPQHF.